This is a list of T cell receptor beta chains from one sample in a study of blood T cell repertoires in COVID-19. Measured with immunoSEQ multiplex PCR; TCRdb has only the in-frame clones, and not every one. The sample records about 140,000 clones, roughly 85% being singletons. Sequenced sample: peripheral blood. Every receptor here comes from a man in his fifties with acute or convalescent COVID-19. CDR3s include the opening cysteine and the closing phenylalanine or tryptophan. The order of the fields is D gene, V gene, clone size, J gene, CDR3 DNA, CDR3 protein. The D gene is left open where the match is weak. Clone size, where shown, is once, few, many, or a class for clones that have expanded.

NA	TRBV27	NA	TRBJ2-7	TGTGCCAGCAGTATGGACAGTTCCGGCTACGAGCAGTACTTC	CASSMDSSGYEQYF
TRBD1	TRBV3-1/TRBV3-2	NA	TRBJ1-2	TGTGCCAGCAGCCAAGAGGGACAGGGAGGCTACACCTTC	CASSQEGQGGYTF
NA	TRBV5-8	NA	TRBJ1-5	TGTGCCAGCAGCTTCCTTAATCAGCCCCAGCATTTT	CASSFLNQPQHF
NA	TRBV20-1	NA	TRBJ2-7	TGCAGTGCTAGGGGAGATGGGGAGCAGTACTTC	CSARGDGEQYF
NA	TRBV7-9	NA	TRBJ1-5	TGTGCCAGCAGCTTGGACAGTGGGGAGCAGCCCCAGCATTTT	CASSLDSGEQPQHF
TRBD2	TRBV5-1	once	TRBJ2-6	TGCGCCAGCAGCTTGGGCAGCGGGAGGATCTCTGGGGCCAACGTCCTGACTTTC	CASSLGSGRISGANVLTF
NA	TRBV6-1	NA	TRBJ2-2	TGTGCCAGCAGTGAAGACCGGGTGTCCACCGGGGAGCTGTTTTTT	CASSEDRVSTGELFF
TRBD2	TRBV6-4	once	TRBJ2-3	TGTGCCAGCAGTGTCAGCGGGGGGGGCACAGATACGCAGTATTTT	CASSVSGGGTDTQYF
NA	TRBV21-1	NA	TRBJ2-2	TGTGCCAGCAGCTCACAAACGGGGGGAACCGGGGAGCTGTTTTTT	CASSSQTGGTGELFF
NA	TRBV19	NA	TRBJ2-5	TGTGCCAGTAGGGGCGGGGCTCGGGCGCAAGAGACCCAGTACTTC	CASRGGARAQETQYF